This T cell receptor (beta chain) was documented in a study of vaccination effects on CD4 cells after COVID-19. The protocol was immunoSEQ multiplex PCR, while the TCRdb copy is restricted to in-frame clones and leaves out a portion. The data show roughly 30,000 clones, with 65% to 75% seen just once and around 28% held by the top ten. Remarks on this clone: Its specificity is unknown.

V trimming: 6 bases; J trimming: 5 bases; junction bases outside the gene matches: 9. The CDR3 is 15 amino acids. Per the germline V gene, CDR1 is LNHDA and CDR2 is SQIVND (reference sequence). Peptide-pool stimulation followed by sequencing identified expanded antigen-specific CD4+ clonotypes in the ViraFEST assay. Isolating CD4+ T cells followed approximately nine days of culture. A PCR test confirmed that the person had SARS-CoV-2 infection between March and December 2020. This chain connects TRBV19 to TRBJ1-5; the match to TRBD1 covers 8 bases. Sample: CD4+ T cells from PBMCs cultured with a peptide pool, taken before COVID-19 vaccination. The TCR sequence derives from a human donor who had a prior SARS-CoV-2 infection. The CDR3 bases are TGTGCCAGTAGCCAGGGGGCTTTTCTGGATCAGCCCCAGCATTTT. This translates into CASSQGAFLDQPQHF.